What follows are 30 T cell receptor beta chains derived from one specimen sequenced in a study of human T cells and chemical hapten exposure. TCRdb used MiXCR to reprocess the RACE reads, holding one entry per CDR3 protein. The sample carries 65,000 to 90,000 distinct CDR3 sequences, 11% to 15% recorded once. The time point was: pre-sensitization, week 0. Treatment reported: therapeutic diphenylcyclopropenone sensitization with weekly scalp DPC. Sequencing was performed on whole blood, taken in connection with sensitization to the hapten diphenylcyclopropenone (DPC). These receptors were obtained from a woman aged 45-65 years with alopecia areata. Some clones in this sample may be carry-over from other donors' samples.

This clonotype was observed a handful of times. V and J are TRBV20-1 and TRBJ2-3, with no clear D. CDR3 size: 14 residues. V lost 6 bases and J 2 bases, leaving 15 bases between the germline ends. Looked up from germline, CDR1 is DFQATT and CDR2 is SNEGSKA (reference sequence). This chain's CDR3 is CSAGGPKITDTQYF. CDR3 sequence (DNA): TGCAGTGCAGGTGGACCAAAGATCACAGATACGCAGTATTTT.

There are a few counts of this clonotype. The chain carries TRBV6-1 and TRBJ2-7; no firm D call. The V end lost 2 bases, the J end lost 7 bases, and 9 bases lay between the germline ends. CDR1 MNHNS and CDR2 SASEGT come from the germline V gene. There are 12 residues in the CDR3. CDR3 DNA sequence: TGTGCCAGCAGTGAACGACCTAGGGAGCAGTACTTC. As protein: CASSERPREQYF.

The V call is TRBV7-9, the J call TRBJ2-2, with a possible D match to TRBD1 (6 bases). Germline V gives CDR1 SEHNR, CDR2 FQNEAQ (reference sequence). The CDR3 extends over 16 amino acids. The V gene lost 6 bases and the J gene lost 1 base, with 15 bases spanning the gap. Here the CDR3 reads CASRPTGLVNTGELFF. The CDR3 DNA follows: TGTGCCAGCAGACCCACAGGGCTCGTGAACACCGGGGAGCTGTTTTTT.

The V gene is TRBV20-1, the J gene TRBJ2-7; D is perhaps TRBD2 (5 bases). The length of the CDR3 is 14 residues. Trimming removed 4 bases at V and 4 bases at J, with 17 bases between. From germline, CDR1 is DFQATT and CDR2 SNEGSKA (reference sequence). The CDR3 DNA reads TGCAGTGCTAAGCCTCTAGCTACCCCATACGAGCAGTACTTC. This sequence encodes CSAKPLATPYEQYF.

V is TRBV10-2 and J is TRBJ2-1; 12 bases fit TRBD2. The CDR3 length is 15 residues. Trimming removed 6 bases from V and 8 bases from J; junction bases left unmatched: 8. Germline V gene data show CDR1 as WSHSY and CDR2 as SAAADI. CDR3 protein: CASSSPSGRADEQFF. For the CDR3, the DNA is TGCGCCAGCAGCTCCCCTAGCGGGAGGGCGGATGAGCAGTTCTTC.

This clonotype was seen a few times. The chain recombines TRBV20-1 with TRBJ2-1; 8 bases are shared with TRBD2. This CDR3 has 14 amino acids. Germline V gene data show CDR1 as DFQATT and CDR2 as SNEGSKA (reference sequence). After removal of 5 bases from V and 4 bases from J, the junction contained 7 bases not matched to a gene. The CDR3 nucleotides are TGCAGTGCTCTTATAGCGGGACAATACAATGAGCAGTTCTTC. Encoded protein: CSALIAGQYNEQFF.

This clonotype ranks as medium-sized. This CDR3 is CASSVRGPNEKLFF. CDR3 coding DNA: TGTGCCAGCAGCGTCAGGGGCCCTAATGAAAAACTGTTTTTT. This chain connects TRBV7-6 to TRBJ1-4; D may be TRBD1 (6 bases). Deletions cut 5 bases from V and 3 bases from J, with 10 bases between. Germline V CDR1 and CDR2: SGHVS, FNYEAQ. The CDR3 is 14 residues long.

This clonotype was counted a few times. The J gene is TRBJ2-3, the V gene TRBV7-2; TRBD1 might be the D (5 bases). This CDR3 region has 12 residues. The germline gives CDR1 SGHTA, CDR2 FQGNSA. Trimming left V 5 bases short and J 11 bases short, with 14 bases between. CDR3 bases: TGTGCCAGCAGCCCCAGGGCACAATGGCAGTATTTT. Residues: CASSPRAQWQYF.

This chain's CDR3 is CASSFTQGATNEKLFF. DNA of the CDR3: TGTGCCAGCAGTTTCACGCAGGGGGCGACTAATGAAAAACTGTTTTTT. The chain is built from TRBV28 and TRBJ1-4, with TRBD1 matching 8 bases. The V gene end was trimmed by 3 bases and the J gene end by 2 bases; junction bases not matched to a gene: 5. This CDR3 region has 16 residues. CDR1 and CDR2 (germline): MDHEN, SYDVKM.

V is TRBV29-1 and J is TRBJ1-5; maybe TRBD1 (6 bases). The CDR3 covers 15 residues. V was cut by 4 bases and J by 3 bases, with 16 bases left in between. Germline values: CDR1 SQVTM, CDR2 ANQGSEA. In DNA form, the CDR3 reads TGCAGCGTTGTCTTGGGAGGGGGGGCCAATCAGCCCCAGCATTTT. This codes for CSVVLGGGANQPQHF. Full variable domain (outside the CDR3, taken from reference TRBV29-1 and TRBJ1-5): SAVISQKPSRDICQRGTSLTIQCQVDSQVTMMFWYRQQPGQSLTLIATANQGSEATYESGFVIDKFPISRPNLTFSTLTVSNMSPEDSSIYLCSVVLGGGANQPQHFGDGTRLSIL.

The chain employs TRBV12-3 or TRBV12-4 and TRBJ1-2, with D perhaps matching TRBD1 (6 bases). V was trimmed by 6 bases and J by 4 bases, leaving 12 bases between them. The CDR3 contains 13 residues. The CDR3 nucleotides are TGTGCCAGCAGGACGGGACAAGCCTATGGCTACACCTTC. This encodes CASRTGQAYGYTF.

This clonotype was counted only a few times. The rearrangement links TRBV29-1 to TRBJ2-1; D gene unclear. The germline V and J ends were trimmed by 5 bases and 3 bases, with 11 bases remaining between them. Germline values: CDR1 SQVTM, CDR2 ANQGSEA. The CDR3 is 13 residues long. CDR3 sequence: CSVQPKRYNEQFF. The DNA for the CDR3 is TGCAGCGTTCAGCCTAAACGCTACAATGAGCAGTTCTTC.

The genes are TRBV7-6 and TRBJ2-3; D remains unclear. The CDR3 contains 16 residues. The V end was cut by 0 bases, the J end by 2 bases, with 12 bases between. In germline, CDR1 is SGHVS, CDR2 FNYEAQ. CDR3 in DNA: TGTGCCAGCAGCTTAGCCCCCGCAGAACCCACAGATACGCAGTATTTT. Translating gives CASSLAPAEPTDTQYF.

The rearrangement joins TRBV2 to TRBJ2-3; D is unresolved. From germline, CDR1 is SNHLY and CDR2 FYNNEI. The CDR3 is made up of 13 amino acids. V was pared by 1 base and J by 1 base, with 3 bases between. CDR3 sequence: CASSEGRTDTQYF. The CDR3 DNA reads TGTGCCAGCAGTGAAGGCCGCACAGATACGCAGTATTTT.

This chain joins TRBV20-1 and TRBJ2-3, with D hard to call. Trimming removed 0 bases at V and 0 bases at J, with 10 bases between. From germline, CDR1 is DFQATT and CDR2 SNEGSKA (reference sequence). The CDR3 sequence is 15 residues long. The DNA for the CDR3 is TGCAGTGCTAGAGATCTGCCTACTAGCACAGATACGCAGTATTTT. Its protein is CSARDLPTSTDTQYF.

The CDR3 coding sequence is TGCAGTGCTAGCTCTGGCAGGGGTCCCTACGAGCAGTACTTC. Translating gives CSASSGRGPYEQYF. The chain couples TRBV20-1 to TRBJ2-7; perhaps TRBD1 as D (6 bases). This CDR3 region has 14 residues. The germline CDR1 and CDR2 sequences are DFQATT and SNEGSKA (reference sequence). Deletions cut 3 bases from V and 2 bases from J, with 14 bases between.

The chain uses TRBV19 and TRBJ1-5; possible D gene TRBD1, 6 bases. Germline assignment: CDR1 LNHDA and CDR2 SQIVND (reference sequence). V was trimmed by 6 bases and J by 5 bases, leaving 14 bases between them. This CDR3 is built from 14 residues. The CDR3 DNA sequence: TGTGCCAGTAGCCCATTTGGGGGCGATCAGCCCCAGCATTTT. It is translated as CASSPFGGDQPQHF.

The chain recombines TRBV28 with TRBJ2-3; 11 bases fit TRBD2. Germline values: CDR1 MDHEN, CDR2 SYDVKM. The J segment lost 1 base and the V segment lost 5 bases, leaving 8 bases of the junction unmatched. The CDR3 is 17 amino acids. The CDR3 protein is CASSPGTSGSRTDTQYF. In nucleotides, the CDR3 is TGTGCCAGCAGTCCCGGGACTAGCGGCTCACGCACAGATACGCAGTATTTT.

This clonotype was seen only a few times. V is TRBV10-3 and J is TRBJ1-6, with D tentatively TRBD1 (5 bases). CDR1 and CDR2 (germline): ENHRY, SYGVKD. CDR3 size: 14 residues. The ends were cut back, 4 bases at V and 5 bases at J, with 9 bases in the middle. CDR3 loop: CAISAGQNNSPLHF. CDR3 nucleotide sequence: TGTGCCATCAGTGCGGGGCAAAATAATTCACCCCTCCACTTT.

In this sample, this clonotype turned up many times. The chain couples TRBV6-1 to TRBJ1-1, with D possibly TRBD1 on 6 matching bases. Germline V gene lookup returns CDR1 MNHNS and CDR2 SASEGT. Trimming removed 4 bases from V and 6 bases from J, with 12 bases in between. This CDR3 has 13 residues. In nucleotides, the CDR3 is TGTGCCAGCAGTGGAGTACAGGGTGCTGAAGCTTTCTTT. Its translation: CASSGVQGAEAFF.

As DNA, the CDR3 is TGTGCCTGGAGCTTAGATACCGTTCGAGAGACCCAGTACTTC. Translation: CAWSLDTVRETQYF. This chain connects TRBV30 to TRBJ2-5, with D unclear. CDR3 length equals 14 residues. Looked up from germline, CDR1 is GTSNPN and CDR2 is SVGIG (reference sequence). Trimming shortened V by 3 bases and J by 4 bases, and 15 bases separated the two germline ends.

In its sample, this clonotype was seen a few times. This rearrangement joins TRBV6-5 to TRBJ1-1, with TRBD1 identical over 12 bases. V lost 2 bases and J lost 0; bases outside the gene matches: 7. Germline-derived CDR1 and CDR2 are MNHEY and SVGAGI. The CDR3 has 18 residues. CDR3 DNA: TGTGCCAGCAGTTACGGGACAGGGGGCCTAAAACTGAACACTGAAGCTTTCTTT. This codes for CASSYGTGGLKLNTEAFF.

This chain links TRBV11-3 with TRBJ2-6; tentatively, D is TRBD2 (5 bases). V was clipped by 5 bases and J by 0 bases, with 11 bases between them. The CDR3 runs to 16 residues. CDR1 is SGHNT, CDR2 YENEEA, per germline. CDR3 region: CASSPRGGSGANVLTF. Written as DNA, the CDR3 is TGTGCCAGCAGCCCCCGCGGAGGCTCTGGGGCCAACGTCCTGACTTTC.

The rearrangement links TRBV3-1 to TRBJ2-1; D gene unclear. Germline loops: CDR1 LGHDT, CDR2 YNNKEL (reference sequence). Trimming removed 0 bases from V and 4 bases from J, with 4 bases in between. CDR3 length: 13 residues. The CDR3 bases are TGTGCCAGCAGCCAAGAGGTTTACAATGAGCAGTTCTTC. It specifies CASSQEVYNEQFF.

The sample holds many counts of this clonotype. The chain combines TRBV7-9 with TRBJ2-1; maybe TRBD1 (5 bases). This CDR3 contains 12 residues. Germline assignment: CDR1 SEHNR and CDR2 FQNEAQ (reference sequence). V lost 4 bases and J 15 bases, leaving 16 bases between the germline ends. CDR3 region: CASSSVSGHRFF. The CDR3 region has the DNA TGTGCCAGCAGCTCCGTCTCCGGACACCGGTTCTTC.

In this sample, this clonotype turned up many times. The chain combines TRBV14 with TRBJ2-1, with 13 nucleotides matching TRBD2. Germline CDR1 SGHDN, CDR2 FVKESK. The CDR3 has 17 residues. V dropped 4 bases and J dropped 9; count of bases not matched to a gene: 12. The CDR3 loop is CASSPKTSGRVSGEQFF. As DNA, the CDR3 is TGTGCCAGCAGCCCAAAAACTAGCGGGAGGGTCTCGGGTGAGCAGTTCTTC.

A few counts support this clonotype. CDR3 in DNA: TGTGCCAGCAGCCTATGGACTAGCGGGATTTATGAGCAGTTCTTC. The encoded protein is CASSLWTSGIYEQFF. The rearrangement joins TRBV3-1 to TRBJ2-1; 12 bases align to TRBD2. This CDR3 comprises 15 residues. The trim removed 4 bases at V and 8 bases at J, leaving 6 bases unmatched. Germline V CDR1 and CDR2: LGHDT, YNNKEL (reference sequence).

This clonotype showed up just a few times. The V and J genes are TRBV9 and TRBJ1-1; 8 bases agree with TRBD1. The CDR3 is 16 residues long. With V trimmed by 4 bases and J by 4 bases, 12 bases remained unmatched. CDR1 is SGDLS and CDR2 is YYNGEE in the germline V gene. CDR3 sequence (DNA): TGTGCCAGCAGCCCCCGGTTTGACAGGGGATTCACTGAAGCTTTCTTT. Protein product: CASSPRFDRGFTEAFF.

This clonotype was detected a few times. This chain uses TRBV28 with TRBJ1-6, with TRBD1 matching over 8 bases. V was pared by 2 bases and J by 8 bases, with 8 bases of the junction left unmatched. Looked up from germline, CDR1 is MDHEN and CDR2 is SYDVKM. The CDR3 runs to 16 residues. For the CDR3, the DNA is TGTGCCAGCAGTTTAGGCTCAGGACAGGGATATTCACCCCTCCACTTT. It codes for CASSLGSGQGYSPLHF.

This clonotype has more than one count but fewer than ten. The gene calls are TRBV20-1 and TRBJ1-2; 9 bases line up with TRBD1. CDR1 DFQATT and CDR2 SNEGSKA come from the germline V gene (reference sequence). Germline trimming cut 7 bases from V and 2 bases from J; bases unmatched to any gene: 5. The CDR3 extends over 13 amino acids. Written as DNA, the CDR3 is TGCAGTGTCGGGGGGACAGGGAACTATGGCTACACCTTC. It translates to CSVGGTGNYGYTF.